This T cell receptor beta chain is drawn from a study of metastatic and nonmetastatic thyroid tumors. For the study at large: Across peripheral blood and tumor or nodule tissue samples taken from malignant and benign thyroid patients, the repertoires were compared with one another.

Every patient was untreated before thyroid surgery. CDR3 length equals 15 residues. The germline V gene encodes CDR1 MNHEY and CDR2 SMNVEV (reference sequence). With 0 bases removed from V and 1 base from J, the gap between germline ends came to 8 bases. Original processing notes: In papillary thyroid cancer, a distant-metastasis classifier was built using CDR3 differences across clinicopathological groups. TCRdb redid the clone calls on the PCR reads using MiXCR. The V and J calls follow TCRdb's processing rather than the paper's. The repertoire has about 30,000 clones, 10% to 12% of them found once; the top ten carry approximately 15%.

The sequence came from a female donor with papillary thyroid cancer or a benign thyroid nodule (not recorded which). Some clones in this sample may be carry-over from other donors' samples. The genes are TRBV27 and TRBJ2-3, with a possible D match to TRBD2 (5 bases). Sequenced material: blood. CDR3 amino acids: CASSLSDSGTDTQYF. CDR3 nucleotide sequence: TGTGCCAGCAGTTTATCAGATAGCGGCACAGATACGCAGTATTTT.